The 8 T cell receptor beta chains below were found in one sample sequenced in a study of spatial heterogeneity in lung cancer. Time point: sample taken at primary tumor resection. TCRdb re-analysed the 5' RACE reads in MiXCR, keeping a single row per CDR3 protein. The sample yields roughly 5,000 distinct CDR3 sequences, approximately 2.9% seen once. The sample here was normal lung tissue next to the tumor, taken at surgery. These receptors originate from a male donor with early-stage non-small cell lung cancer.

This clonotype was recorded a few times. This chain connects TRBV29-1 to TRBJ2-7, with D possibly being TRBD2 (5 bases). V lost 0 bases to trimming and J lost 0 bases, with 15 bases between them. The CDR3 covers 16 residues. From germline, CDR1 is SQVTM and CDR2 ANQGSEA. CDR3 sequence: CSVEDEGEKSSYEQYF. Here the CDR3 DNA reads TGCAGCGTTGAAGACGAGGGCGAGAAAAGCTCCTACGAGCAGTACTTC.

In this sample, this clonotype turned up many times. The chain has TRBV20-1 and TRBJ2-5; D is tentatively TRBD1 or TRBD2 (5 bases each). This CDR3 has 14 residues. Deletions cut 5 bases from V and 2 bases from J, with 15 bases between. Germline V gene lookup returns CDR1 DFQATT and CDR2 SNEGSKA (reference sequence). The CDR3 region is CSASLTGRQETQYF. CDR3 nucleotide sequence: TGCAGTGCTTCCCTTACGGGACGGCAAGAGACCCAGTACTTC.

This clonotype was seen repeatedly, ten times or more. The V gene is TRBV19, the J gene TRBJ2-2; perhaps TRBD1 as D (6 bases). Deletions cut 5 bases from V and 5 bases from J, with 15 bases between. Germline CDR1 and CDR2: LNHDA and SQIVND (reference sequence). The CDR3 contains 15 residues. CDR3 amino acids: CASSRTLQGTGELFF. CDR3 nucleotide sequence: TGTGCCAGTAGTCGCACCCTTCAGGGGACCGGGGAGCTGTTTTTT.

This clonotype was recorded at least ten times. J is TRBJ2-3 and V is TRBV24-1; TRBD2 matches at 10 bases. From germline, CDR1 is KGHDR and CDR2 SFDVKD. The V gene end was trimmed by 4 bases and the J gene end by 3 bases; junction bases not matched to a gene: 9. The CDR3 sequence is 17 residues long. This CDR3 reads CATSDPLAGGGTDTQYF. CDR3 coding DNA: TGTGCCACCAGTGACCCCTTAGCGGGAGGCGGGACAGATACGCAGTATTTT.

Concerning this clonotype: Possible read error: a much larger clone is one base away. The chain combines TRBV6-5 with TRBJ1-5; unclear D gene. Germline V gives CDR1 MNHEY, CDR2 SVGAGI. This CDR3 has 13 amino acids. Written as DNA, the CDR3 is TGTGTCAGCAGCCTCGGACCGAATCAGCCCCAGCATTTT. Translating gives CVSSLGPNQPQHF.

This clonotype is medium-sized (0.01 to 0.1%) within its sample. The chain recombines TRBV6-1 with TRBJ2-6; 15 positions agree with TRBD2. This CDR3 is 17 amino acids long. V lost 6 bases to trimming and J lost 2 bases; unmatched junction nucleotides: 2. Germline-derived CDR1 and CDR2 are MNHNS and SASEGT. In DNA form, the CDR3 reads TGTGCCAGCAGGCGGACTAGCGGGGGGGCTGGGGCCAACGTCCTGACTTTC. This sequence encodes CASRRTSGGAGANVLTF.

In its sample, this clonotype ranks as medium-sized. The V and J genes are TRBV11-2 and TRBJ2-7; D not resolved. The CDR3 totals 12 residues. Deletions cut 3 bases from V and 1 base from J, with 4 bases between. Germline V gives CDR1 SGHAT, CDR2 FQNNGV. The CDR3, as DNA: TGTGCCAGCAGCTTGCAGTCCTACGAGCAGTACTTC. This encodes CASSLQSYEQYF. The whole variable domain, filled in from reference TRBV11-2 and TRBJ2-7, reads EAGVAQSPRYKIIEKRQSVAFWCNPISGHATLYWYQQILGQGPKLLIQFQNNGVVDDSQLPKDRFSAERLKGVDSTLKIQPAKLEDSAVYLCASSLQSYEQYFGPGTRLTVT.

By its share, this clonotype is medium-sized. The V call is TRBV6-1, the J call TRBJ1-2, with D possibly being TRBD1 (6 bases). CDR3 length equals 13 residues. Between the trimmed V and J ends, which lost 5 bases and 1 base, there was a span of 8 bases. Germline assignment: CDR1 MNHNS and CDR2 SASEGT. In DNA, the CDR3 is TGTGCCAGCAGTCTACAGGGTAACTATGGCTACACCTTC. Residues: CASSLQGNYGYTF.